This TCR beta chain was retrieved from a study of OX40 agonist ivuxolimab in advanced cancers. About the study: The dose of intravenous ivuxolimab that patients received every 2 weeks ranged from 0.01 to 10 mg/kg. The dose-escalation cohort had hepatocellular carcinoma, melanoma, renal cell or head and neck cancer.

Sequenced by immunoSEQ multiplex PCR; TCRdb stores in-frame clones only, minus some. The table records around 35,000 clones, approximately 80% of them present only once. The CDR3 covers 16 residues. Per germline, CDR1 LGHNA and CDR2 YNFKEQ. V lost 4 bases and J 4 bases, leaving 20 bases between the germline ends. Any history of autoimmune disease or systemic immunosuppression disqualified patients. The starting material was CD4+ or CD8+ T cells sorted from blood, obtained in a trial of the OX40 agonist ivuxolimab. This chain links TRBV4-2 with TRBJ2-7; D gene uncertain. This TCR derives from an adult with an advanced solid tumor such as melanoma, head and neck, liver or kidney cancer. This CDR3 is CASSRNQNPATYEQYF. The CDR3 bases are TGTGCCAGCAGCCGCAACCAAAATCCAGCTACGTACGAGCAGTACTTC.